Sequencing of this T cell receptor (beta chain) was carried out in a study of monozygotic twins with inflammatory bowel disease. This CDR3 contains 13 residues. Per germline, CDR1 MNHNS and CDR2 SASEGT. TCRdb re-called the 5' RACE reads and shows each CDR3 protein once, DNA omitted. The listing contains about 420,000 distinct CDR3 sequences. The sequencing input was blood. The rearrangement links TRBV6-1 to TRBJ2-3; the D call from TCRdb, TRBD2, cannot be confirmed without DNA. The clonotype originates from a human donor with ulcerative colitis or Crohn's disease, or a healthy co-twin of an affected twin (not recorded which). The CDR3: CASMPSGGGTQYF.